This T cell receptor (beta chain) appears in the sequencing data of a study of PD-1 blockade in classical Hodgkin lymphoma. Sequenced by immunoSEQ multiplex PCR; TCRdb stores in-frame clones only, minus some. The sample contains roughly 45,000 clones, about 65% of which appear only once. A word on this clone: Its antigen remains unidentified.

Trimming took 8 bases from V and 3 from J; bases not matched to a gene: 13. Germline V gives CDR1 MDHEN, CDR2 SYDVKM. This CDR3 contains 15 residues. Autologous stem cell transplantation was followed by relapse in every patient, and brentuximab vedotin exposure varied. Findings and caveats of the study: Anyone who began nivolumab under 1 year after ASCT was excluded.

The chain links TRBV28 to TRBJ2-7, with 7 bases identical to TRBD1. This specimen was peripheral blood mononuclear cells (PBMCs), taken before the second cycle of nivolumab. The receptor's source is a human donor with classical Hodgkin lymphoma. The CDR3 spells CASRKDRDRYYEQYF. In nucleotides, the CDR3 is TGTGCCAGCCGTAAGGACCGGGACAGATACTACGAGCAGTACTTC.